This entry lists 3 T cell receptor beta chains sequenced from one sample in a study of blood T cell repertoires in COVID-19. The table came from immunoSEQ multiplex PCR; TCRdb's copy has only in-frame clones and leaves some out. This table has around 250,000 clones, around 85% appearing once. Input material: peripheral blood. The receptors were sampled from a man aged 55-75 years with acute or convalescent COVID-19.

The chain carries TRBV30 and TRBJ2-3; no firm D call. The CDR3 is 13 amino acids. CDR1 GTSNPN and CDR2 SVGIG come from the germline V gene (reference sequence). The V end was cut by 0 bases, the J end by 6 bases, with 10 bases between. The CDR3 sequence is CAWSVQSADTQYF. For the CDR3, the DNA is TGTGCCTGGAGTGTACAGAGTGCGGATACGCAGTATTTT.

CDR3: CASSQGVAETGADTQYF. CDR3 bases: TGTGCCAGCAGCCAAGGGGTAGCGGAGACTGGAGCAGATACGCAGTATTTT. The J gene is TRBJ2-3, the V gene TRBV4-2; a possible D gene is TRBD2 (6 bases). The CDR3 spans 17 residues. V gave up 1 base and J gave up 4 bases, with 18 bases separating them. CDR1 LGHNA and CDR2 YNFKEQ come from the germline V gene.

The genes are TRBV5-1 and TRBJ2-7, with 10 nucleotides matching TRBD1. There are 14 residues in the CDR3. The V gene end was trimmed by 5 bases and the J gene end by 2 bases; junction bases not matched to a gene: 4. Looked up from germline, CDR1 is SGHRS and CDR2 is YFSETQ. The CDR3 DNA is TGCGCCAGCAGAGGGGACAGGGGTCCCTACGAGCAGTACTTC. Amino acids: CASRGDRGPYEQYF.